This TCR beta chain was obtained from a study of blood T cell repertoires in COVID-19. Study as a whole: Sources were T cells, B-cell-depleted T cells, or PBMCs; the material itself was cDNA or gDNA.

About this clone itself: Other DNA sequences in the same sample also yield this CDR3.

Sequenced by immunoSEQ multiplex PCR; TCRdb stores in-frame clones only, minus some. The sample lists fewer than 200,000 clones; about 84% were seen once. The receptor's source is a human donor in a cohort sampled during active COVID-19. Sequenced input: peripheral blood.

CDR3 DNA: TGTGCCAGCAGCTTAGGGACAGCAAACACCGGGGAGCTGTTTTTT. Translation: CASSLGTANTGELFF. This chain connects TRBV13 to TRBJ2-2; tentative D call: TRBD1 (5 bases). V was clipped by 0 bases and J by 2 bases, with 7 bases between them. The CDR3 spans 15 residues. Germline V CDR1 and CDR2: PRHDT, FYEKMQ (reference sequence).